Below are 29 T cell receptor beta chains sequenced from a single sample in a study of cytomegalovirus exposure and HLA in healthy donors (dated by TCRdb to between 2016 and 2019). Receptor libraries were prepared by the immunoSEQ multiplex PCR assay. For the multiplex PCR, a mixture combining 60 forward primers for TCR Vbeta segments and 13 reverse primers for TCR Jbeta segments was used. Held by TCRdb, this immuneACCESS table contains in-frame sequences only and omits some clones. Under half of the omission traces to an unresolved V gene where checked; the cause of the rest is unknown. The sample table shows 150,000 to 200,000 clones, and 80% are seen once. Approximately 6.7% of the sample is held by the ten biggest clonotypes. Sequenced material: PBMCs. These receptors were collected from a male donor in good health and CMV-seropositive.

V and J are TRBV9 and TRBJ2-3, with D maybe TRBD2 (6 bases). The CDR3 length is 17 residues. V lost 0 bases and J lost 3, with 17 bases in between. Looked up from germline, CDR1 is SGDLS and CDR2 is YYNGEE. CDR3 amino acids: CASSVDPFAGRTDTQYF. The CDR3 DNA follows: TGTGCCAGCAGCGTAGACCCCTTCGCGGGAAGGACAGATACGCAGTATTTT.

The V call is TRBV25-1, the J call TRBJ2-2; D perhaps matches TRBD2 (7 bases). Germline CDR1 is MGHDK and CDR2 is SYGVNS. Trimming took off 5 bases at V and 1 base at J, with 14 bases between the two ends. The length of the CDR3 is 16 residues. The CDR3 region has the DNA TGTGCCAGCAGTCGGGGGGCGCGTAGGAACACCGGGGAGCTGTTTTTT. Its protein is CASSRGARRNTGELFF. The full variable domain, with the rest looked up from reference TRBV25-1 and TRBJ2-2, is EADIYQTPRYLVIGTGKKITLECSQTMGHDKMYWYQQDPGMELHLIHYSYGVNSTEKGDLSSESTVSRIRTEHFPLTLESARPSHTSQYLCASSRGARRNTGELFFGEGSRLTVL.

The rearrangement uses TRBV10-1 and TRBJ2-7; D uncertain. Germline V gene lookup returns CDR1 WNHNN and CDR2 SYGVQD (reference sequence). The CDR3 runs 14 residues. V lost 0 bases, J lost 3 bases, and 9 bases lay in between. The CDR3 DNA is TGCGCCAGCAGTGAGTCGGTCGGGTTCTACGAGCAGTACTTC. This codes for CASSESVGFYEQYF.

The chain employs TRBV5-1 and TRBJ1-4; D call uncertain. This CDR3 is built from 14 residues. Between the trimmed V and J ends, which lost 4 bases and 3 bases, there was a span of 10 bases. CDR1 and CDR2 from the germline V gene are SGHRS and YFSETQ. The CDR3 is CASSEGASNEKLFF. DNA of the CDR3: TGCGCCAGCAGCGAGGGCGCCTCTAATGAAAAACTGTTTTTT.

The chain links TRBV11-3 to TRBJ2-7, with 9 bases aligning to TRBD1. Germline CDR1 reads SGHNT; CDR2 reads YENEEA. The V gene end was trimmed by 1 base and the J gene end by 6 bases; junction bases not matched to a gene: 4. The CDR3 covers 14 residues. The CDR3 protein is CASSLGDRAGEQYF. CDR3 nucleotide sequence: TGTGCCAGCAGCTTAGGGGACAGGGCTGGCGAGCAGTACTTC. The entire variable domain, with the rest obtained from reference TRBV11-3 and TRBJ2-7, is as follows: EAGVVQSPRYKIIEKKQPVAFWCNPISGHNTLYWYLQNLGQGPELLIRYENEEAVDDSQLPKDRFSAERLKGVDSTLKIQPAELGDSAVYLCASSLGDRAGEQYFGPGTRLTVT.

The chain links TRBV7-9 to TRBJ2-3; 7 bases map to TRBD1. The V segment lost 0 bases and the J segment 1 base; nucleotides outside the gene matches: 1. The germline V gene has CDR1 SEHNR and CDR2 FQNEAQ (reference sequence). This CDR3 region has 15 residues. The CDR3 coding sequence is TGTGCCAGCAGCTTAGCAGACAGGGGCACAGATACGCAGTATTTT. Translated, it gives CASSLADRGTDTQYF.

V usage is TRBV18 and J usage is TRBJ1-1, with a weak D call TRBD1 (5 bases). This CDR3 region has 12 residues. V lost 6 bases and J 8 bases, leaving 13 bases between the germline ends. Germline loops: CDR1 KGHSH, CDR2 LQKENI. The DNA for the CDR3 is TGTGCCAGCTCGTCGAATAGACAGGAAGCTTTCTTT. Its protein product is CASSSNRQEAFF.

The genes are TRBV5-4 and TRBJ2-7, with 8 bases that match TRBD2. The CDR3 length is 18 residues. The germline V gene encodes CDR1 SGHNT and CDR2 YYREEE (reference sequence). Trimming at V came to 0 bases and at J to 3 bases, leaving 14 bases not matched to a gene. CDR3 residues: CASSLESGRVEPHYEQYF. The CDR3 DNA sequence: TGTGCCAGCAGCTTGGAGAGCGGGAGAGTTGAACCCCACTACGAGCAGTACTTC.

The chain links TRBV4-2 to TRBJ1-2, with 8 nucleotides matching TRBD1. The germline gives CDR1 LGHNA, CDR2 YNFKEQ. The CDR3 runs 15 residues. Trimming at V came to 0 bases and at J to 8 bases, leaving 8 bases not matched to a gene. The CDR3 DNA reads TGTGCCAGCAGCCAAGATTTAGGACAGGGATCAGGCTACACCTTC. This sequence encodes CASSQDLGQGSGYTF.

V gene TRBV27 combines with J gene TRBJ2-1, with a possible D match to TRBD2 (6 bases). V was cut by 4 bases and J by 14 bases, with 15 bases left in between. This CDR3 has 12 amino acids. Germline values: CDR1 MNHEY, CDR2 SMNVEV (reference sequence). CDR3 coding DNA: TGTGCCAGCAGTTACGGGCGGGACGGCGAGTTCTTC. Translating it yields CASSYGRDGEFF.

The chain is built from TRBV7-2 and TRBJ2-7; the match to TRBD2 covers 10 bases. Trimming at V came to 1 base and at J to 3 bases, leaving 9 bases not matched to a gene. The CDR3 runs to 17 residues. The germline V gene encodes CDR1 SGHTA and CDR2 FQGNSA. The DNA of the CDR3 is TGTGCCAGCAGCTTAGTTCTGGACACTAGCGGGATCTACGAGCAGTACTTC. Translating gives CASSLVLDTSGIYEQYF.

This chain joins TRBV5-1 and TRBJ1-1; D is uncertain. The CDR3 extends over 13 amino acids. The germline V gene has CDR1 SGHRS and CDR2 YFSETQ. V was trimmed by 2 bases and J by 7 bases, leaving 12 bases between them. The CDR3 coding sequence is TGCGCCAGCAGCTTAACAGACGTCTTTGAAGCTTTCTTT. Translation gives CASSLTDVFEAFF.

The rearrangement joins TRBV7-8 to TRBJ1-3, with TRBD1 identical over 7 bases. This CDR3 spans 16 amino acids. J gave up 0 bases and V 5 bases, and 7 bases lay outside the gene matches. In germline, CDR1 is SGHVS, CDR2 FQNEAQ. The CDR3 nucleotides read TGTGCCAGCAGCCCAGGGGGGCTTAGCTCTGGAAACACCATATATTTT. As protein: CASSPGGLSSGNTIYF.

The chain combines TRBV4-2 with TRBJ2-7, with a possible D match to TRBD2 (6 bases). Germline values: CDR1 LGHNA, CDR2 YNFKEQ. CDR3 length: 14 residues. Trimming stripped 4 bases from V and 7 bases from J, with 17 bases between. CDR3 sequence reads: CASSLGGVSGEQYF. CDR3 DNA: TGTGCCAGCAGCCTCGGAGGGGTTTCGGGGGAGCAGTACTTC.

The chain couples TRBV5-1 to TRBJ2-7; D possibly corresponds to TRBD1 (5 bases). The germline CDR1 and CDR2 sequences are SGHRS and YFSETQ. V gave up 0 bases and J gave up 0 bases, with 7 bases separating them. The CDR3 runs 14 residues. The CDR3 sequence is CASSLGGSSYEQYF. DNA for the CDR3: TGCGCCAGCAGCTTGGGGGGCTCCTCCTACGAGCAGTACTTC.

V usage is TRBV9 and J usage is TRBJ2-1, with 11 nucleotides matching TRBD2. CDR3 length: 16 residues. CDR1 and CDR2 from the germline V gene are SGDLS and YYNGEE. V shed 0 bases and J 3 bases; nucleotides not matched to a gene: 2. The CDR3 DNA sequence: TGTGCCAGCAGCGTAGGGGGACTAGCGGTCTACAATGAGCAGTTCTTC. Translation gives CASSVGGLAVYNEQFF.

This clone was observed a few times. V gene TRBV5-1 combines with J gene TRBJ2-5, with D maybe TRBD2 (6 bases). The CDR3 runs 14 residues. V was trimmed by 4 bases and J by 1 base, leaving 11 bases between them. The germline gives CDR1 SGHRS, CDR2 YFSETQ. CDR3 sequence: CASSPGTPQETQYF. CDR3 bases: TGCGCCAGCAGCCCGGGGACTCCCCAAGAGACCCAGTACTTC.

The chain uses TRBV15 and TRBJ2-3, with D perhaps matching TRBD2 (5 bases). V was clipped by 0 bases and J by 7 bases, with 5 bases between them. Germline V gene data show CDR1 as LNHNV and CDR2 as YYDKDF (reference sequence). The CDR3 contains 12 residues. The CDR3 DNA reads as TGTGCCACCAGCAGAGACGGGAATACGCAGTATTTT. This sequence encodes CATSRDGNTQYF.

V and J are TRBV12-5 and TRBJ2-1; 11 bases are shared with TRBD2. This CDR3 region has 15 residues. Unmatched junction bases numbered 7, after V lost 8 bases and J lost 4 bases. Germline CDR1 reads LGHNT; CDR2 reads FRNRAP. The CDR3 bases are TGTGCTAGTTCCACTAGCGGGAGCGGGTACAATGAGCAGTTCTTC. It codes for CASSTSGSGYNEQFF.

This chain uses TRBV9 with TRBJ1-2; D remains ambiguous. Trimming pared 6 bases from V and 4 bases from J, leaving 4 bases between. Germline CDR1 is SGDLS and CDR2 is YYNGEE. The CDR3 is 10 amino acids. DNA of the CDR3: TGTGCCAGCACCGGCTATGGCTACACCTTC. Translating gives CASTGYGYTF.

The chain carries TRBV18 and TRBJ1-6, with 10 bases lining up with TRBD1. The CDR3 is 16 residues long. V gave up 6 bases and J gave up 13 bases; unmatched junction bases: 15. Germline loops: CDR1 KGHSH, CDR2 LQKENI. This chain's CDR3 is CASSDPGTGAGGPLHF. The CDR3 DNA reads as TGTGCCAGCTCCGATCCCGGGACAGGGGCTGGTGGGCCCCTCCACTTT.

This chain joins TRBV28 and TRBJ2-3; D perhaps matches TRBD2 (6 bases). Trimming stripped 4 bases from V and 6 bases from J, with 20 bases between. Germline lookup yields CDR1 MDHEN and CDR2 SYDVKM. The CDR3 runs to 16 residues. DNA of the CDR3: TGTGCCAGCAGTTCCCGGCGGGAATCCCGTCCGGATACGCAGTATTTT. Protein product: CASSSRRESRPDTQYF.

The J gene is TRBJ2-7, the V gene TRBV7-9, with 8 bases aligning to TRBD1. Germline CDR1 and CDR2: SEHNR and FQNEAQ (reference sequence). This CDR3 comprises 16 residues. V was pared by 7 bases and J by 5 bases, with 16 bases of the junction left unmatched. The CDR3 DNA reads as TGTGCCAGCATCCCACTCGGGACAGGCGCATTCGACGAGCAGTACTTC. It specifies CASIPLGTGAFDEQYF. The full variable domain, completed using reference TRBV7-9 and TRBJ2-7, is DTGVSQNPRHKITKRGQNVTFRCDPISEHNRLYWYRQTLGQGPEFLTYFQNEAQLEKSRLLSDRFSAERPKGSFSTLEIQRTEQGDSAMYLCASIPLGTGAFDEQYFGPGTRLTVT.

The chain carries TRBV11-3 and TRBJ2-7, with D perhaps matching TRBD2 (6 bases). Trimming took off 8 bases at V and 2 bases at J, with 13 bases between the two ends. Germline CDR1 reads SGHNT; CDR2 reads YENEEA. CDR3 size: 13 residues. CDR3 nucleotide sequence: TGTGCCAGCGCTTCGGGGAGGACCTACGAGCAGTACTTC. Amino acids: CASASGRTYEQYF.

The gene calls are TRBV6-1 and TRBJ2-1; no reliable D call. V lost 4 bases and J lost 0, with 10 bases in between. Germline V lookup: CDR1 MNHNS, CDR2 SASEGT. This CDR3 comprises 15 residues. The CDR3 spells CASSVSRSSYNEQFF. CDR3 coding DNA: TGTGCCAGCAGTGTTAGCCGGAGCTCCTACAATGAGCAGTTCTTC.

The chain employs TRBV19 and TRBJ2-2; TRBD1 might be the D (6 bases). The CDR3 has 16 amino acids. Germline V gene lookup returns CDR1 LNHDA and CDR2 SQIVND (reference sequence). V was shortened by 6 bases and J by 6 bases, with 20 bases between the two germline ends. The CDR3: CASRTRFRGPAGELFF. The DNA of the CDR3 is TGTGCCAGTAGAACCAGGTTCAGGGGCCCCGCCGGGGAGCTGTTTTTT.

This clone was seen only once. The V gene is TRBV7-9, the J gene TRBJ2-6, with 11 positions matching TRBD1. CDR1 SEHNR and CDR2 FQNEAQ come from the germline V gene (reference sequence). The junction had 7 bases not matched to a gene; V was cut back by 5 bases and J by 4 bases. This CDR3 region has 17 residues. The CDR3 loop reads CASSRVGQGVGANVLTF. The CDR3 DNA reads TGTGCCAGCAGCCGGGTGGGACAGGGGGTAGGGGCCAACGTCCTGACTTTC.

Notes on this clone: At one boundary the junction diverges from the germline segment, which might be a read error. The V gene is TRBV18, the J gene TRBJ2-7, with D maybe TRBD1 (6 bases). Germline assignment: CDR1 KGHSH and CDR2 LQKENI. The CDR3 totals 14 residues. CDR3 amino acids: CASSPATDRPRAVF. The CDR3 DNA is TGTGCCAGCTCACCAGCCACCGACAGGCCCCGTGCCGTTTTC.

This sequence joins TRBV19 and TRBJ2-3; weak D call: TRBD1 (7 bases). The ends were cut back, 5 bases at V and 1 base at J, with 19 bases in the middle. CDR1 is LNHDA, CDR2 SQIVND, per germline (reference sequence). This CDR3 contains 17 residues. This chain's CDR3 is CASSGLQGKTRTDTQYF. As DNA, the CDR3 is TGTGCCAGTAGTGGACTACAGGGGAAGACTCGCACAGATACGCAGTATTTT.